This T cell receptor beta chain derives from a study of cytomegalovirus exposure and HLA in healthy donors. Study-level information: Samples from HLA-typed donors yielded approximately 80 million unique TCRs in an early data release. Study-level results: Most TCR beta V segments were productive about 87% or about 30% of the time in an earlier analysis. CMV serostatus was the only recorded immune exposure for donors. The study assumed roughly uniform donor sequencing depth for presence/absence analyses.

13 Jbeta primers and 60 Vbeta primers were used for the PCR. The assay was immunoSEQ multiplex PCR, and TCRdb's table has in-frame clones only and misses some. This table has about 140,000 clones, 75% to 80% appearing once. The table lists this clone with a few counts. No antigen is known for it. CDR1 is SGHDN and CDR2 is FVKESK in the germline V gene. Trimming took 1 base from V and 2 from J, leaving 3 bases between them. The CDR3 totals 12 residues. The rearrangement links TRBV14 to TRBJ2-7; D not certain. Sequenced input: PBMCs. The receptor comes from a female donor in good health and CMV-seronegative. The CDR3 spells CASSQGPYEQYF. The CDR3 nucleotides read TGTGCCAGCAGCCAAGGGCCCTACGAGCAGTACTTC.